The 5 T cell receptor beta chains given below trace back to one sample, sequenced in a study of blood T cell repertoires in COVID-19. This table comes from immunoSEQ multiplex PCR, and its TCRdb copy is limited to in-frame clones, with some not included. The sample carries under 85,000 clones, 60% to 85% recorded once. The sample taken for sequencing was peripheral blood. The receptors shown here come from a human donor in a cohort sampled during active COVID-19.

The gene calls are TRBV9 and TRBJ2-5, with 9 bases identical to TRBD1. The CDR3 has 16 residues. The germline gives CDR1 SGDLS, CDR2 YYNGEE. The V segment lost 3 bases and the J segment 4 bases; nucleotides outside the gene matches: 10. The CDR3 bases are TGTGCCAGCAGCGCTCCCGGGACAGGGACTGGAGAGACCCAGTACTTC. Residues: CASSAPGTGTGETQYF.

The chain carries TRBV30 and TRBJ1-5, with 7 bases aligning to TRBD1. The ends lost 6 bases at V and 6 bases at J; junction bases unmatched: 8. The CDR3 is 13 amino acids. Per the germline V gene, CDR1 is GTSNPN and CDR2 is SVGIG (reference sequence). The CDR3 loop is CACRQGVSQPQHF. CDR3 DNA sequence: TGTGCCTGCCGACAGGGAGTTAGTCAGCCCCAGCATTTT. Looking up the rest from reference TRBV30 and TRBJ1-5 gives the full variable domain: SQTIHQWPATLVQPVGSPLSLECTVEGTSNPNLYWYRQAAGRGLQLLFYSVGIGQISSEVPQNLSASRPQDRQFILSSKKLLLSDSGFYLCACRQGVSQPQHFGDGTRLSIL.

The V and J genes are TRBV5-1 and TRBJ2-7, with TRBD2 matching over 7 bases. The CDR3 runs 16 residues. From germline, CDR1 is SGHRS and CDR2 YFSETQ. V shed 0 bases, J shed 0 bases, and the junction held 6 bases outside the gene matches. The CDR3 is CASSLVGGEPSYEQYF. DNA for the CDR3: TGCGCCAGCAGCTTGGTGGGGGGGGAACCCTCCTACGAGCAGTACTTC. The whole variable domain, remainder taken from reference TRBV5-1 and TRBJ2-7, is KAGVTQTPRYLIKTRGQQVTLSCSPISGHRSVSWYQQTPGQGLQFLFEYFSETQRNKGNFPGRFSGRQFSNSRSEMNVSTLELGDSALYLCASSLVGGEPSYEQYFGPGTRLTVT.

J is TRBJ1-4 and V is TRBV19; D not certain. Looked up from germline, CDR1 is LNHDA and CDR2 is SQIVND (reference sequence). The length of the CDR3 is 13 residues. Trimming shortened V by 3 bases and J by 7 bases, and 9 bases separated the two germline ends. CDR3 region: CASSILRGEKLFF. CDR3 in DNA: TGTGCCAGTAGTATTCTCCGCGGTGAAAAACTGTTTTTT. The full variable domain, in which reference TRBV19 and TRBJ1-4 provide the parts outside the CDR3, is DGGITQSPKYLFRKEGQNVTLSCEQNLNHDAMYWYRQDPGQGLRLIYYSQIVNDFQKGDIAEGYSVSREKKESFPLTVTSAQKNPTAFYLCASSILRGEKLFFGSGTQLSVL.

This clone was seen a few times. The chain joins TRBV6-6 to TRBJ1-2, with 8 bases that match TRBD1. The germline V gene encodes CDR1 MNHNY and CDR2 SVGAGI (reference sequence). The CDR3 is 16 residues long. V gave up 5 bases and J gave up 0 bases; unmatched junction bases: 8. The CDR3 coding sequence is TGTGCCAGCAGTCGAACAGGGACAGGCCCTAACTATGGCTACACCTTC. Translated: CASSRTGTGPNYGYTF.